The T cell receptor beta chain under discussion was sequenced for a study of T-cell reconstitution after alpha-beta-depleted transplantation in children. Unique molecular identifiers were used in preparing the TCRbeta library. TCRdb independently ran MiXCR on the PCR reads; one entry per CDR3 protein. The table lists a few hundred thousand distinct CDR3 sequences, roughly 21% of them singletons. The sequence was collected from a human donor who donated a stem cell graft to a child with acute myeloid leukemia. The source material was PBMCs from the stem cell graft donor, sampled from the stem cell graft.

CDR3 region: CASSLADNEKLFF. The CDR3 DNA is TGTGCCAGCAGTTTAGCAGATAATGAAAAACTGTTTTTT. The chain carries TRBV12-3 or TRBV12-4 and TRBJ1-4; D is uncertain. This CDR3 has 13 residues. V lost 0 bases and J 4 bases, leaving 3 bases between the germline ends.